This is a list of T cell receptor beta chains from one sample in a study of blood T cell repertoires in COVID-19. Method: immunoSEQ multiplex PCR; TCRdb's copy keeps in-frame clones and lacks some. The sample carries 250,000 to 350,000 clones, 88% recorded once. Specimen: peripheral blood. The receptors stem from a young woman with COVID-19, enrolled during active disease. Each CDR3 is given with its conserved first and last residue. The D gene is left open where the match is weak. Size is stated for part of the rows, as once, few or many counts, or as a class when the clone is expanded.

d_call: TRBD1; v_call: TRBV7-9; j_call: TRBJ1-2; clone_size: -; cdr3_aa: CASSHTGGDYGYTF; cdr3_nt: TGTGCCAGCAGCCACACAGGGGGCGACTATGGCTACACCTTC
d_call: -; v_call: TRBV6-8; j_call: TRBJ2-1; clone_size: few; cdr3_aa: CASTKDNNNEQFF; cdr3_nt: TGTGCCAGCACCAAGGACAACAACAATGAGCAGTTCTTC
d_call: TRBD1; v_call: TRBV28; j_call: TRBJ1-5; clone_size: once; cdr3_aa: CASSLGIGGRGVSNQPQHF; cdr3_nt: TGTGCCAGCAGTTTAGGTATAGGGGGCAGGGGTGTCAGCAATCAGCCCCAGCATTTT
d_call: -; v_call: TRBV2; j_call: TRBJ1-1; clone_size: -; cdr3_aa: CASRSRGGSTEAFF; cdr3_nt: TGTGCCAGCAGAAGCAGGGGTGGAAGCACTGAAGCTTTCTTT
d_call: TRBD1; v_call: TRBV6-5; j_call: TRBJ2-5; clone_size: once; cdr3_aa: CARGTGRVAETQYF; cdr3_nt: TGTGCCAGGGGGACAGGGAGGGTTGCGGAGACCCAGTACTTC
d_call: TRBD2; v_call: TRBV11-2; j_call: TRBJ2-1; clone_size: -; cdr3_aa: CASSRWKFSGRVSYNEQFF; cdr3_nt: TGTGCCAGCAGCCGGTGGAAATTTAGCGGGAGGGTCTCCTACAATGAGCAGTTCTTC
d_call: TRBD2; v_call: TRBV11-2; j_call: TRBJ2-7; clone_size: -; cdr3_aa: CASSDPGLAVYEQYF; cdr3_nt: TGTGCCAGCAGCGACCCCGGACTAGCGGTCTACGAGCAGTACTTC
d_call: TRBD2; v_call: TRBV6-1; j_call: TRBJ2-7; clone_size: once; cdr3_aa: CASSELGRGIYEQYF; cdr3_nt: TGTGCCAGCAGTGAGTTAGGGCGGGGGATCTACGAGCAGTACTTC
d_call: -; v_call: TRBV10-3; j_call: TRBJ1-4; clone_size: -; cdr3_aa: CAISESRATNEKLFF; cdr3_nt: TGTGCCATCAGTGAGTCCAGGGCAACTAATGAAAAACTGTTTTTT
d_call: -; v_call: TRBV18; j_call: TRBJ2-3; clone_size: -; cdr3_aa: CASSPPARLTDTQYF; cdr3_nt: TGTGCCAGCTCACCACCGGCTCGACTCACAGATACGCAGTATTTT
d_call: TRBD1; v_call: TRBV18; j_call: TRBJ2-3; clone_size: -; cdr3_aa: CASSPTQGAGDTQYF; cdr3_nt: TGTGCCAGCTCACCTACACAGGGGGCAGGAGATACGCAGTATTTT
d_call: TRBD1; v_call: TRBV28; j_call: TRBJ2-7; clone_size: -; cdr3_aa: CASSLSGTGGYEQYF; cdr3_nt: TGTGCCAGCAGTTTATCCGGGACAGGGGGCTACGAGCAGTACTTC
d_call: -; v_call: TRBV5-4; j_call: TRBJ2-3; clone_size: -; cdr3_aa: CASSPPGDPSGYF; cdr3_nt: TGTGCCAGCAGCCCCCCCGGAGACCCGTCGGGGTATTTT
d_call: TRBD1; v_call: TRBV7-9; j_call: TRBJ1-1; clone_size: -; cdr3_aa: CASSQDRGRWTEAFF; cdr3_nt: TGTGCCAGCAGCCAAGACAGGGGTCGCTGGACTGAAGCTTTCTTT
d_call: TRBD1; v_call: TRBV7-8; j_call: TRBJ2-7; clone_size: few; cdr3_aa: CASSALYGQGANEQYF; cdr3_nt: TGTGCCAGCAGCGCCCTGTATGGACAGGGGGCGAACGAGCAGTACTTC
d_call: -; v_call: TRBV19; j_call: TRBJ2-1; clone_size: -; cdr3_aa: CASSEKPRGEQFF; cdr3_nt: TGTGCCAGTAGTGAAAAGCCTAGGGGTGAGCAGTTCTTC
d_call: -; v_call: TRBV4-2; j_call: TRBJ2-1; clone_size: -; cdr3_aa: CASSQKAGGATSYNEQFF; cdr3_nt: TGTGCCAGCAGCCAGAAGGCGGGCGGAGCGACCTCCTACAATGAGCAGTTCTTC
d_call: TRBD2; v_call: TRBV7-9; j_call: TRBJ2-7; clone_size: -; cdr3_aa: CASSLSTSGRREQYF; cdr3_nt: TGTGCCAGCAGCTTGAGCACTAGCGGGAGGAGGGAGCAGTACTTC
d_call: -; v_call: TRBV7-2; j_call: TRBJ2-3; clone_size: -; cdr3_aa: CASSPMGAGGTDTQYF; cdr3_nt: TGTGCCAGCAGCCCGATGGGGGCTGGGGGCACAGATACGCAGTATTTT
d_call: -; v_call: TRBV4-1; j_call: TRBJ2-3; clone_size: -; cdr3_aa: CASSLGAPPSTDTQYF; cdr3_nt: TGCGCCAGCAGCCTGGGGGCCCCCCCTAGCACAGATACGCAGTATTTT
d_call: -; v_call: TRBV9; j_call: TRBJ2-4; clone_size: -; cdr3_aa: CASSVGLLKNIQYF; cdr3_nt: TGTGCCAGCAGCGTCGGACTATTAAAAAACATTCAGTACTTC
d_call: -; v_call: TRBV7-2; j_call: TRBJ2-3; clone_size: -; cdr3_aa: CASSRPDTFQGIDTQYF; cdr3_nt: TGTGCCAGCAGCCGGCCCGACACCTTTCAAGGAATAGATACGCAGTATTTT
d_call: -; v_call: TRBV18; j_call: TRBJ1-1; clone_size: -; cdr3_aa: CASSPGRNTEAFF; cdr3_nt: TGTGCCAGCTCACCAGGCAGGAACACTGAAGCTTTCTTT